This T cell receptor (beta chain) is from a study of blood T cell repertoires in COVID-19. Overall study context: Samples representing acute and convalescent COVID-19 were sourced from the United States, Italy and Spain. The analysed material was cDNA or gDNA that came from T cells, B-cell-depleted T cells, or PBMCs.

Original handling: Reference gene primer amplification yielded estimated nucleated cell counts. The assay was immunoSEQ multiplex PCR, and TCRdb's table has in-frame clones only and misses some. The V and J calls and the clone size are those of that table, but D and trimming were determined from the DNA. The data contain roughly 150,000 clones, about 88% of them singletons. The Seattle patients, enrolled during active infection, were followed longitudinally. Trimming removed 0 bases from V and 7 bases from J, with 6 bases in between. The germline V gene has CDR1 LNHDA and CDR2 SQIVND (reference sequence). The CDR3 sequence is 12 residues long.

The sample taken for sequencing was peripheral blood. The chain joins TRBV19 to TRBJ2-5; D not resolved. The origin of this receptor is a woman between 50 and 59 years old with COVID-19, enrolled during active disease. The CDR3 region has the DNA TGTGCCAGTAGTATAGATCTAGGGACCCAGTACTTC. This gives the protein CASSIDLGTQYF.